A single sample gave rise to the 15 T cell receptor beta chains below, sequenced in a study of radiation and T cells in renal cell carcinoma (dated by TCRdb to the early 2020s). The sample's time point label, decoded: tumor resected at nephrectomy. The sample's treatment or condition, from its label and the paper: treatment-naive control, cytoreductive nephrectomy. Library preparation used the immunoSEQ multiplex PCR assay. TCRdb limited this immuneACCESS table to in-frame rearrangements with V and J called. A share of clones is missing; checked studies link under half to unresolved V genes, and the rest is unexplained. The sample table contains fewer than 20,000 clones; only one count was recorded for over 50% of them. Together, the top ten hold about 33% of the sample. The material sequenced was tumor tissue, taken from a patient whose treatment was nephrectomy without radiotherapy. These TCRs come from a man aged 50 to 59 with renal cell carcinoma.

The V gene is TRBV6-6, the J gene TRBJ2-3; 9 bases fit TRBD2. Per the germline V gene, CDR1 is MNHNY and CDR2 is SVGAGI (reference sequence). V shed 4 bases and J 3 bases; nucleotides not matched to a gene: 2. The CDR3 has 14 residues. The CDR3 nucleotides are TGTGCCAGCAGTTTTAGCGGGAGAACAGATACGCAGTATTTT. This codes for CASSFSGRTDTQYF.

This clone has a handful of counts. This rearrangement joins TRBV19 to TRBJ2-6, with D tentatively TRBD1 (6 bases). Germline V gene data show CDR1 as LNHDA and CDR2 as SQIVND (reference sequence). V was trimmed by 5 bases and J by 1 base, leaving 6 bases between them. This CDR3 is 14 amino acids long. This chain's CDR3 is CASSDRSGANVLTF. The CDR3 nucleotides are TGTGCCAGTAGTGACAGGTCTGGGGCCAACGTCCTGACTTTC.

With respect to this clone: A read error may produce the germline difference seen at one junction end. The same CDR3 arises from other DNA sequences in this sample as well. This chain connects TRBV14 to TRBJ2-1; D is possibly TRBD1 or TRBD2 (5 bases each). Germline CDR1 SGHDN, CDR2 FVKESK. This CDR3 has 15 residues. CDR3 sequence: CASSHRLGGEGEQFF. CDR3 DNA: TGCGCCAGCAGCCACCGCCTTGGGGGAGAGGGTGAGCAGTTCTTC.

The chain's CDR3 is CASSQAGGELFF. In DNA, the CDR3 is TGTGCCAGCAGCCAAGCGGGCGGGGAGCTGTTTTTT. V usage is TRBV4-2 and J usage is TRBJ2-2; D gene uncertain. This CDR3 is 12 amino acids long. CDR1 LGHNA and CDR2 YNFKEQ come from the germline V gene. The germline V and J ends were trimmed by 1 base and 7 bases, with 4 bases remaining between them.

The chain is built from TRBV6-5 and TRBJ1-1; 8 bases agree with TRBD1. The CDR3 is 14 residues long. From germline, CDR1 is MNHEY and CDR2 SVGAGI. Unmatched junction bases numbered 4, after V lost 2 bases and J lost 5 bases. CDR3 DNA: TGTGCCAGCAGTTACCGGACAGGGATGACTGAAGCTTTCTTT. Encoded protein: CASSYRTGMTEAFF.

The CDR3 DNA reads TGTGCCAGCAGCTTAGACGGCAGGCTCTATGGCTACACCTTC. Translated, it gives CASSLDGRLYGYTF. V is TRBV7-9 and J is TRBJ1-2; unclear D gene. The CDR3 spans 14 residues. The V end lost 1 base, the J end lost 4 bases, and 10 bases lay between the germline ends. The germline gives CDR1 SEHNR, CDR2 FQNEAQ (reference sequence).

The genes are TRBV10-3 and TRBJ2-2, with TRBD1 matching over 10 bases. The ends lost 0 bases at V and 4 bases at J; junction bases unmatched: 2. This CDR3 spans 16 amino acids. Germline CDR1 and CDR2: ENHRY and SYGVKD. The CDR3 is CAISESTGGGTGELFF. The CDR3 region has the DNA TGTGCCATCAGTGAGTCGACAGGGGGCGGCACCGGGGAGCTGTTTTTT.

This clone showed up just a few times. CDR3 sequence (DNA): TGTGCCAGCAGCTTGGGGGGCGAGCAGTACTTC. Translating it yields CASSLGGEQYF. The chain is built from TRBV5-6 and TRBJ2-7; no clear D gene. V was shortened by 0 bases and J by 6 bases, with 4 bases between the two germline ends. The CDR3 extends over 11 amino acids. CDR1 is SGHDT, CDR2 YYEEEE, per germline. The entire variable domain, with the rest obtained from reference TRBV5-6 and TRBJ2-7, is as follows: DAGVTQSPTHLIKTRGQQVTLRCSPKSGHDTVSWYQQALGQGPQFIFQYYEEEERQRGNFPDRFSGHQFPNYSSELNVNALLLGDSALYLCASSLGGEQYFGPGTRLTVT.

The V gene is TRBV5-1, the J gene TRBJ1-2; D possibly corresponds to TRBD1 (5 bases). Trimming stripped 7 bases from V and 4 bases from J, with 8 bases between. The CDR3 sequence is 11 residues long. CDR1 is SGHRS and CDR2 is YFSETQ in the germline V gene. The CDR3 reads CASGTGYGYTF. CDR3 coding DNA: TGCGCCAGCGGGACGGGCTATGGCTACACCTTC.

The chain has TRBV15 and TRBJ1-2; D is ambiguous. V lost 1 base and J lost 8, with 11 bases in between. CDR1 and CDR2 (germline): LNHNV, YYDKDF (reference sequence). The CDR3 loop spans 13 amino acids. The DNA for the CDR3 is TGTGCCACCAGCAGAGGACCTGAGGAAGGCTACACCTTC. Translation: CATSRGPEEGYTF.

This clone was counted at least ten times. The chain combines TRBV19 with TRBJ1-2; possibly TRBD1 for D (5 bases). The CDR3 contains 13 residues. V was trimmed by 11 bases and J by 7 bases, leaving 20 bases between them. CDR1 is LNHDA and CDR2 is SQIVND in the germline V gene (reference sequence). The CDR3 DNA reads TGTGCCTCCAACCTTATGGGGGTCGGTGGCTACACCTTC. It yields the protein CASNLMGVGGYTF. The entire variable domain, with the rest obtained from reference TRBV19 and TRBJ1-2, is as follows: DGGITQSPKYLFRKEGQNVTLSCEQNLNHDAMYWYRQDPGQGLRLIYYSQIVNDFQKGDIAEGYSVSREKKESFPLTVTSAQKNPTAFYLCASNLMGVGGYTFGSGTRLTVV.

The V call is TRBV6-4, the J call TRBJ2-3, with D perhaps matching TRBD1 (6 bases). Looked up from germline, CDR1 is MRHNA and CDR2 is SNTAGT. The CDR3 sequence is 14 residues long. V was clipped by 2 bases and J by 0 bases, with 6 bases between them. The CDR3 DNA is TGTGCCAGCAGTGACGGGGGCAGCACAGATACGCAGTATTTT. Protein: CASSDGGSTDTQYF.

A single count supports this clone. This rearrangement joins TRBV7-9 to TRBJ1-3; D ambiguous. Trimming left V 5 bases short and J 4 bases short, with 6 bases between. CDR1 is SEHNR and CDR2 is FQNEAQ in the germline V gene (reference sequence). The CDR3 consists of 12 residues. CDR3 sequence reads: CASSLHGNTIYF. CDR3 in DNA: TGTGCCAGCAGCCTGCACGGAAACACCATATATTTT.

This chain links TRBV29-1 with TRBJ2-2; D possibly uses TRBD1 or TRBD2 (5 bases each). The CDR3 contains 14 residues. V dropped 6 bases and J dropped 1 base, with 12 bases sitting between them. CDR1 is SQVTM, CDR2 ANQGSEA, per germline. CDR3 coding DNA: TGCAGCGTAACCGGGACCCTGAACACCGGGGAGCTGTTTTTT. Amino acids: CSVTGTLNTGELFF.

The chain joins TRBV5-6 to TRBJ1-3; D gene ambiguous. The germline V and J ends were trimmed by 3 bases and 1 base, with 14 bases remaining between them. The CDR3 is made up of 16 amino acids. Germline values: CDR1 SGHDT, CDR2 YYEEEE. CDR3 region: CASSSWGDLSGNTIYF. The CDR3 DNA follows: TGTGCCAGCAGCTCTTGGGGTGATTTATCTGGAAACACCATATATTTT.